The clone carrying this TCR beta chain was detected many times. Its specificity is not known. The germline CDR1 and CDR2 sequences are LGHNA and YSLEER. Germline trimming cut 0 bases from V and 3 bases from J; bases unmatched to any gene: 8. This CDR3 region has 17 residues. The data originate from a study of CD8 T cells in ankylosing spondylitis. Study-wide results and caveats: Disease-linked clones, CD8+, were relatively rare in peripheral blood. It appeared that ankylosing spondylitis blood was characterized by a TCR beta motif of several highly homologous variants. Disease-linked clones reportedly concentrated significantly in matched ankylosing spondylitis synovial fluid.

TCRdb reanalysed the 5' RACE reads using MiXCR and keeps one entry per CDR3 protein. The repertoire holds around 490,000 distinct CDR3 sequences, with about 5.7% as singletons. Sequencing input: blood, either unsorted or a sorted T cell fraction (not recorded which). This TCR was sampled from a male donor with ankylosing spondylitis. The V call is TRBV4-3, the J call TRBJ2-3; 8 bases match TRBD2. Here the CDR3 DNA reads TGCGCCAGCAGCCAAGATTCGCTAGCGGGCTTTACAGATACGCAGTATTTT. Translation gives CASSQDSLAGFTDTQYF.